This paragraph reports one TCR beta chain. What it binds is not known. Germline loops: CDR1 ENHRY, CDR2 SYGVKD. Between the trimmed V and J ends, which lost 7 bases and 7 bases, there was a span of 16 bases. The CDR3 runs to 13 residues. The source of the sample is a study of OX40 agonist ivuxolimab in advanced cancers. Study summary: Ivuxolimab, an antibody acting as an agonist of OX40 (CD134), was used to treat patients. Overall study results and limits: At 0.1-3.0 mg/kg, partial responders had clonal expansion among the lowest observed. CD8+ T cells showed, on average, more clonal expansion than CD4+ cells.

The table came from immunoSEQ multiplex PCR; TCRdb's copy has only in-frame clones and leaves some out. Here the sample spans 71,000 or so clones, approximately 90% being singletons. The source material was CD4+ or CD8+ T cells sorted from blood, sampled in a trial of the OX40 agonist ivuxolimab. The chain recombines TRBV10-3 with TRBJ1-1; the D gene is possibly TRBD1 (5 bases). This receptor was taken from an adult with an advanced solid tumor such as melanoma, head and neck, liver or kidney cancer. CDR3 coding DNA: TGTGCCATCACCGCTGGTGGGACGGGTGAAGCTTTCTTT. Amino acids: CAITAGGTGEAFF.